This T cell receptor (beta chain) was recorded in a study of T-cell memory formation after mild COVID-19. Germline V gene sequence: CDR1 SGHRS, CDR2 YFSETQ. V shed 4 bases and J 7 bases; nucleotides not matched to a gene: 9. The CDR3 length is 15 residues. Amplification by 5'RACE using constant-segment primers produced TCR alpha and TCR beta cDNA libraries that carried sample barcodes and UMIs. TCRdb re-called the 5' RACE reads through MiXCR, storing one row per CDR3 protein. This sample yields more than 120,000 distinct CDR3 sequences, of which roughly 21% are seen a single time; about 2% belongs to the top ten. In its sample, this clonotype was seen a few times.

V is TRBV5-1 and J is TRBJ2-1; 9 positions match TRBD2. Sequencing was done on a sample of PBMCs or a T cell subset sorted from them (not recorded which). The receptor's source is an adult woman who had mild COVID-19 (a few samples of this study predate the infection). Cell type and time point are not known. This CDR3 reads CASSLALAGQNEQFF. CDR3 nucleotides: TGCGCCAGCAGCCTTGCCCTAGCGGGGCAGAATGAGCAGTTCTTC.